Listed below are T cell receptor beta chains from one sample, sequenced in a study of cytotoxic CD8 clonotypes in ibrutinib-treated CLL. Measured with immunoSEQ multiplex PCR; TCRdb has only the in-frame clones, and not every one. This sample has fewer than 150,000 clones, with 80% to 85% found just once. The source material was PBMCs, sampled after 24 months of ibrutinib treatment. These receptors came from a human donor with chronic lymphocytic leukemia. CDR3s include the opening cysteine and the closing phenylalanine or tryptophan. Each record gives: clone size, D gene, J gene, V gene, CDR3 DNA, CDR3 protein. D genes are given only for firm matches. The size entry is marked missing in some rows and otherwise reads once, few, many or a size class.

>-|TRBD1|TRBJ1-2|TRBV18
TGTGCCAGCTCACCCGCGTGGCAGGGGGCCGTCGGCTACACCTTC
CASSPAWQGAVGYTF
>-|-|TRBJ1-1|TRBV2
TGTGCCAGCAGTGGTCTCCTAAGGTTCACTGAAGCTTTCTTT
CASSGLLRFTEAFF
>-|TRBD1|TRBJ1-2|TRBV6-5
TGTGCCAGCAGTTTCCGACAGGGAATCCTTCTTTCCTTC
CASSFRQGILLSF
>-|TRBD1|TRBJ2-5|TRBV18
TGTGCCAGCTCACCCCCTCCCGGACAGGGGTTTTGGGAGACCCAGTACTTC
CASSPPPGQGFWETQYF
>-|-|TRBJ2-3|TRBV7-9
TGTGCCAGCAGCTTCTTGTCCGATACGCAGTATTTT
CASSFLSDTQYF
>-|-|TRBJ1-2|TRBV10-3
TGTGCCACCACTCAGGGCCCTAACTATGGCTACACCTTC
CATTQGPNYGYTF
>-|-|TRBJ2-7|TRBV18
TGTGCCAGCTCACCGGGCGAAGGCTACGAGCAGTACTTC
CASSPGEGYEQYF
>-|-|TRBJ2-5|TRBV7-2
TGTGCCAGCAGCCAATCAGGCAGAGGGGGGGAGACCCAGTACTTC
CASSQSGRGGETQYF
>-|-|TRBJ2-7|TRBV5-1
TGCGCCAGCAGCTTCAATCAGGGGACCTACGAGCAGTACTTC
CASSFNQGTYEQYF
>-|-|TRBJ1-1|TRBV7-9
TGTGCCAGCAGCCCCATAAGAGGGAACACTGAAGCTTTCTTT
CASSPIRGNTEAFF
>-|TRBD1|TRBJ2-7|TRBV2
TGTGCCAGCAGTTGGACAGGGGCATACGAGCAGTACTTC
CASSWTGAYEQYF
>-|-|TRBJ2-3|TRBV7-9
TGTGCCACCCCAACTAGCACAGATACGCAGTATTTT
CATPTSTDTQYF
>-|-|TRBJ2-7|TRBV5-1
TGCGCCAGCAGCTTGGCGGCAGGAACCTACGAGCAGTACTTC
CASSLAAGTYEQYF
>-|TRBD1|TRBJ2-1|TRBV5-1
TGCGCCAGCAGCCCAGGGACAGGGGGTGGGTACAATGAGCAGTTCTTC
CASSPGTGGGYNEQFF
>-|-|TRBJ2-2|TRBV5-1
TGCGCCAGCAGCTTGATAGGTTCCAACACCGGGGAGCTGTTTTTT
CASSLIGSNTGELFF
>-|TRBD1|TRBJ1-4|TRBV5-4
TGTGCCAGCAGCTCTATGGGACAGCCTGAAAAACTGTTTTTT
CASSSMGQPEKLFF
>-|TRBD1|TRBJ2-7|TRBV7-2
TGTGCCAGCAGCCGGGACAGATCAACCTACGAGCAGTACTTC
CASSRDRSTYEQYF
>few|-|TRBJ1-5|TRBV6-5
TGTGCCAGCAGGATTAACAGGGCTCAGCCCCAGCATTTT
CASRINRAQPQHF
>-|-|TRBJ1-1|TRBV6-5
TGTGCCAGCAGACCCGGACGGAACACTGAAGCTTTCTTT
CASRPGRNTEAFF
>-|TRBD1|TRBJ1-4|TRBV6-1
TGTGCCAGCAGTGTTACGGACAGGGTGGGTGAAAAACTGTTTTTT
CASSVTDRVGEKLFF
>-|-|TRBJ1-5|TRBV27
TGTGCCAGCAGTCTAAACGGGGGCACAACTCAGCCCCAGCATTTT
CASSLNGGTTQPQHF
>-|-|TRBJ2-4|TRBV4-1
TGCGCCAGCAGCCAGAGCGGAGGGGCGTCAAAAAACATTCAGTACTTC
CASSQSGGASKNIQYF
>-|TRBD1|TRBJ2-3|TRBV7-2
TGTGCCAGCAGCTTAGCAGGGACAGGGGGGGGTAATACGCAGTATTTT
CASSLAGTGGGNTQYF
>-|TRBD1|TRBJ2-1|TRBV27
TGTGCCAGCAGTACCAGGGACAGGGGCAAGGGAAGTGAGCAGTTCTTC
CASSTRDRGKGSEQFF
>-|TRBD2|TRBJ2-7|TRBV30
TGTGCCTGGAGTGGAGCTAGCGGGGCAGCCGACGAGCAGTACTTC
CAWSGASGAADEQYF
>-|-|TRBJ2-3|TRBV5-6
TGTGCCAGCAGCTTGCGGGCGGACGGGGATACGCAGTATTTT
CASSLRADGDTQYF
>-|-|TRBJ1-2|TRBV7-2
TGTGCCAGCAGCTTCGCCCCTGACAGGCTGAGCTATGGCTACACCTTC
CASSFAPDRLSYGYTF
>-|-|TRBJ2-5|TRBV5-4
TGTGCCAGCAGCCGACCGGTGGGGGGACAAGAGACCCAGTACTTC
CASSRPVGGQETQYF
>-|TRBD1|TRBJ2-5|TRBV9
TGTGCCAGCAGCGTAGCTTATGAGGGGGCGACCCAGTACTTC
CASSVAYEGATQYF
>-|-|TRBJ1-2|TRBV4-3
TGCGCCAGCAGCCAAGGTCACATGAGGGACGGCTACACCTTC
CASSQGHMRDGYTF
>-|TRBD2|TRBJ2-4|TRBV6-5
TGTGCCAGCAGCCACACTGGGAGGGGAAAAAACATTCAGTACTTC
CASSHTGRGKNIQYF
>-|-|TRBJ2-3|TRBV7-9
TGTGCCAGCAGCTTAGGGGGCGCCGCGTCAGATACGCAGTATTTT
CASSLGGAASDTQYF
>-|-|TRBJ2-5|TRBV7-7
TGTGCCAGCAGCCTGGACCGCGCCCAGACCCAGTACTTC
CASSLDRAQTQYF
>few|-|TRBJ1-6|TRBV15
TGTGCCACCAGCACCGCTAATTCACCCCTCCACTTT
CATSTANSPLHF
>-|-|TRBJ1-4|TRBV7-8
TGTGCCAGCAGCTTAGTTGCCGGGGTTAATGAAAAACTGTTTTTT
CASSLVAGVNEKLFF
>once|TRBD1|TRBJ2-2|TRBV9
TGTGCCAGCAGCCTTCGGACAGGGGACACCGGGGAGCTGTTTTTT
CASSLRTGDTGELFF
>few|TRBD1|TRBJ1-2|TRBV19
TGTGCCAGTATCCCCACCAGGGGGCCTAACTATGGCTACACCTTC
CASIPTRGPNYGYTF
>-|-|TRBJ1-4|TRBV27
TGTGCCAGCAGACTCAGGGGCGGAACAAGAAATGAAAAACTGTTTTTT
CASRLRGGTRNEKLFF
>-|-|TRBJ1-2|TRBV18
TGTGCCAGCTCCCGGTTGCAGGACTATGGCTACACCTTC
CASSRLQDYGYTF
>-|TRBD2|TRBJ2-5|TRBV4-2
TGTGCCAGCAGCCCCCTCATCAGCGGGGTCCAAGAGACCCAGTACTTC
CASSPLISGVQETQYF
>once|-|TRBJ2-5|TRBV11-2
TGTGCCAGCAGCTTAGGTTGGAGGGGGGGCATTGAGACCCAGTACTTC
CASSLGWRGGIETQYF
>-|-|TRBJ1-1|TRBV30
TGTGCCTGGAGTGTAGGACCGACCCATCTGAACACTGAAGCTTTCTTT
CAWSVGPTHLNTEAFF
>-|-|TRBJ2-1|TRBV2
TGTGCCAGCAGTGAAGCTTGGAATGAGCAGTTCTTC
CASSEAWNEQFF
>-|-|TRBJ2-1|TRBV6-6
TGTGCCAGCAGTCGTCCTTACAATGAGCAGTTCTTC
CASSRPYNEQFF
>few|TRBD1|TRBJ1-4|TRBV7-6
TGTGCCAGCAGCCTTCGACAGGGGAAGAATGAAAAACTGTTTTTT
CASSLRQGKNEKLFF
>-|TRBD1|TRBJ2-7|TRBV5-6
TGTGCCAGCAGCCGGACAGGGCGCGAGCAGTACTTC
CASSRTGREQYF
>-|-|TRBJ2-5|TRBV10-3
TGTGCCATCCGAGGGGTCGGAGAGACCCAGTACTTC
CAIRGVGETQYF
>-|TRBD1|TRBJ1-1|TRBV15
TGTGCCACCAGCCTGGGACAGGGGGGGGAACAGGCTTTCTTT
CATSLGQGGEQAFF
>-|TRBD1|TRBJ2-4|TRBV5-1
TGCGCCAGCAGCTCCCAGACAGGGGTGGGTTACATTCAGTACTTC
CASSSQTGVGYIQYF
>-|-|TRBJ1-2|TRBV7-9
TGTGCCAGCAGCTTAGAACTCACCTATGGCTACACCTTC
CASSLELTYGYTF
>-|-|TRBJ2-2|TRBV29-1
TGCAGCATTTCCCAGGGGGGCGGCACCGGGGAGCTGTTTTTT
CSISQGGGTGELFF
>-|-|TRBJ2-5|TRBV7-2
TGTGCCAGCAGCTTAAATCAAGAGACCCAGTACTTC
CASSLNQETQYF
>-|TRBD1|TRBJ2-5|TRBV5-5
TGTGCCAGCAGCTTCACCAGGGGACAGCAAGAGACCCAGTACTTC
CASSFTRGQQETQYF